There are a few counts of the clone carrying this TCR beta chain. What it binds is unknown. The entry originates in a study of beta chain features in type 1 diabetes. As for the study in general: Sorted cells numbering approximately 110,000,000 were examined across all samples.

Study results and limitations: For type 1 diabetes patients, VDJ junctions showed fewer insertions and more deletions. Highly expressing activated T cells could be over-counted with a cDNA template.

Reverse transcription of all isolated RNA meant that expressed TCRB transcripts were sequenced. Some clones are missing from TCRdb's copy, which holds only in-frame ones; the method was immunoSEQ multiplex PCR. This sample carries 900,000 or so clones, 15% to 20% of them seen once, and the ten largest clones take 0.02% to 0.025%. The V end was cut by 6 bases, the J end by 5 bases, with 26 bases between. Germline CDR1 SQVTM, CDR2 ANQGSEA. This CDR3 is 16 amino acids long. This rearrangement joins TRBV29-1 to TRBJ2-7; D may be TRBD1 (5 bases). The material sequenced was naive CD4+ T cells from blood. The receptor's source is a woman younger than 35 in good health. CDR3 in DNA: TGCAGCGTCGGGTGGGGCAGGGCTTTTACTCGCGACGAGCAGTACTTC. It yields the protein CSVGWGRAFTRDEQYF.